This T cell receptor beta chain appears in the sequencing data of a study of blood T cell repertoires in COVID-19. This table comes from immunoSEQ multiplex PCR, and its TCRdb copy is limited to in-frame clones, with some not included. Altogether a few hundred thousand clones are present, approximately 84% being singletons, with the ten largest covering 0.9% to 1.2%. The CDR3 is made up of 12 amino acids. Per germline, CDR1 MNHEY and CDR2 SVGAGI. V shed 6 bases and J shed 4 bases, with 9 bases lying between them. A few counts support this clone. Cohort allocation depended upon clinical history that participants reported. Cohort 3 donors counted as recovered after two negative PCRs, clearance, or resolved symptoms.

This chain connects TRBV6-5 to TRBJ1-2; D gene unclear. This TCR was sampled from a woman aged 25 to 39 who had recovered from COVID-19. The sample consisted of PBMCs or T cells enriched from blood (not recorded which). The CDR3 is CASRDGLYGYTF. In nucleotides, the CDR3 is TGTGCCAGCAGGGACGGACTCTATGGCTACACCTTC.